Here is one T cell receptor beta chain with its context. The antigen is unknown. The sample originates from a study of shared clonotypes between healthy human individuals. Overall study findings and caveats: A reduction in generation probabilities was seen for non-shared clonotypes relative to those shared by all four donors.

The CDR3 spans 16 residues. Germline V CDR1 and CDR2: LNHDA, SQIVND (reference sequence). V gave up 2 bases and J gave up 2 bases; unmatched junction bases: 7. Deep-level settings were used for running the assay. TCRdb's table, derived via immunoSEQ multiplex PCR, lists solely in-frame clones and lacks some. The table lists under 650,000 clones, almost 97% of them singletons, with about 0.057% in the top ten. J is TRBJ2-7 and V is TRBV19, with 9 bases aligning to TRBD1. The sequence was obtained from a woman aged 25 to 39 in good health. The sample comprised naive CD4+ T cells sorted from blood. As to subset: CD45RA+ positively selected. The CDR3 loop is CASSIRRTGETYEQYF. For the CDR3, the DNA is TGTGCCAGTAGTATAAGAAGGACAGGGGAGACCTACGAGCAGTACTTC.